The 23 T cell receptor beta chains given below trace back to one sample, sequenced in a study of T-cell memory formation after mild COVID-19. MiXCR, run by TCRdb on the 5' RACE reads, gives a single entry per CDR3 protein. In the table there are 200,000 to 250,000 distinct CDR3 sequences, just over 9.5% of which are singletons. The specimen sequenced was PBMCs or a T cell subset sorted from them (not recorded which). The receptors come from a man in his late teens or twenties who had mild COVID-19 (a few samples of this study predate the infection). Cell type and time point are not known.

The CDR3 region has the DNA TGTGCCAGCAGGCTCTACAGGGGGCAGCTTACAGATACGCAGTATTTT. It is translated as CASRLYRGQLTDTQYF. The chain combines TRBV6-5 with TRBJ2-3; 9 nucleotides agree with TRBD1. Germline CDR1 and CDR2: MNHEY and SVGAGI. The V segment lost 6 bases and the J segment 3 bases; nucleotides outside the gene matches: 10. The CDR3 runs to 16 residues.

In its sample, this clonotype was seen many times. The chain has TRBV7-9 and TRBJ1-1; no clear D. The CDR3 consists of 13 residues. Germline V CDR1 and CDR2: SEHNR, FQNEAQ (reference sequence). The V end was cut by 2 bases, the J end by 1 base, with 5 bases between. In nucleotides, the CDR3 is TGTGCCAGCAGCTTACTACAGAACACTGAAGCTTTCTTT. Amino acid sequence: CASSLLQNTEAFF.

At least ten counts were recorded for this clonotype. This chain connects TRBV5-1 to TRBJ2-1; 13 bases line up with TRBD2. The germline gives CDR1 SGHRS, CDR2 YFSETQ. CDR3 length: 15 residues. Trimming took 4 bases from V and 10 from J; bases not matched to a gene: 8. This chain's CDR3 is CASSTGLAGAREQFF. For the CDR3, the DNA is TGCGCCAGCAGCACCGGACTAGCGGGGGCTAGGGAGCAGTTCTTC. The full variable domain, its missing parts supplied by reference TRBV5-1 and TRBJ2-1, is KAGVTQTPRYLIKTRGQQVTLSCSPISGHRSVSWYQQTPGQGLQFLFEYFSETQRNKGNFPGRFSGRQFSNSRSEMNVSTLELGDSALYLCASSTGLAGAREQFFGPGTRLTVL.

J is TRBJ1-1 and V is TRBV7-2, with D unclear. The V and J ends lost 5 bases and 7 bases respectively, with 14 bases between them. CDR3 size: 13 residues. CDR1 is SGHTA and CDR2 is FQGNSA in the germline V gene. CDR3 amino acids: CASSLVSLGEAFF. Written as DNA, the CDR3 is TGTGCCAGCAGCCTGGTTAGTTTAGGTGAAGCTTTCTTT.

The table lists this clonotype with many counts. V usage is TRBV24-1 and J usage is TRBJ2-2, with D uncertain. CDR3 length: 13 amino acids. Trimming removed 12 bases from V and 4 bases from J, with 14 bases in between. Germline-derived CDR1 and CDR2 are KGHDR and SFDVKD. In nucleotides, the CDR3 is TGTGCCGTTCAGCCCAGGTCCACCGGGGAGCTGTTTTTT. Translated, it gives CAVQPRSTGELFF.

This clonotype was counted a few times. The V call is TRBV9, the J call TRBJ1-3; no clear D. The CDR3 is made up of 14 amino acids. Germline CDR1 and CDR2: SGDLS and YYNGEE. Trimming pared 3 bases from V and 2 bases from J, leaving 9 bases between. The CDR3 sequence: CASSGADPGNTIYF. CDR3 DNA sequence: TGTGCCAGCAGCGGCGCAGATCCTGGAAACACCATATATTTT.

A few counts support this clonotype. V is TRBV12-3 or TRBV12-4 and J is TRBJ2-5; 8 positions match TRBD2. The CDR3 runs to 15 residues. J lost 5 bases, V lost 0 bases, and 5 bases had no gene match. The CDR3 bases are TGTGCCAGCAGTTTAGCTCGGCGGGGGGAGGAGACCCAGTACTTC. Its protein is CASSLARRGEETQYF.

This clonotype came up a few times. The chain couples TRBV20-1 to TRBJ2-7; possible D gene TRBD2, 5 bases. Trimming removed 6 bases at V and 5 bases at J, with 14 bases between. The germline V gene has CDR1 DFQATT and CDR2 SNEGSKA (reference sequence). The CDR3 covers 12 residues. The CDR3 nucleotides are TGCAGTGCCACCCGAGGGTTCGACGAGCAGTACTTC. Its protein is CSATRGFDEQYF.

This chain connects TRBV19 to TRBJ1-5, with a weak D call TRBD1 (6 bases). CDR1 is LNHDA, CDR2 SQIVND, per germline (reference sequence). The CDR3 is made up of 13 amino acids. V lost 7 bases and J lost 4, with 11 bases in between. CDR3 DNA: TGTGCCAGTACGGACAGAAGGAATCAGCCCCAGCATTTT. Its translation is CASTDRRNQPQHF.

This sequence joins TRBV6-5 and TRBJ2-3; 11 nucleotides agree with TRBD2. The CDR3 runs to 15 residues. V lost 5 bases and J lost 3; bases outside the gene matches: 4. CDR1 MNHEY and CDR2 SVGAGI come from the germline V gene. This CDR3 reads CASSDTSGGTDTQYF. The CDR3 DNA sequence: TGTGCCAGCAGTGATACTAGCGGGGGAACAGATACGCAGTATTTT.

This clonotype was observed a handful of times. V and J are TRBV9 and TRBJ1-1; perhaps TRBD1 as D (5 bases). V lost 3 bases and J 3 bases, leaving 9 bases between the germline ends. The germline CDR1 and CDR2 sequences are SGDLS and YYNGEE. The CDR3 runs 13 residues. For the CDR3, the DNA is TGTGCCAGCAGCGGCAGGGCGGACACTGAAGCTTTCTTT. This gives the protein CASSGRADTEAFF.

The chain couples TRBV7-9 to TRBJ1-1; D gene unclear. Germline V gives CDR1 SEHNR, CDR2 FQNEAQ (reference sequence). V lost 3 bases and J 0 bases, leaving 8 bases between the germline ends. This CDR3 is 14 amino acids long. CDR3 in DNA: TGTGCCAGCAGCTTTAATCAAGTGAACACTGAAGCTTTCTTT. Its protein product is CASSFNQVNTEAFF.

This clonotype has more than one count but fewer than ten. The CDR3 region is CASSTQGAQPQHF. DNA of the CDR3: TGTGCCAGCAGTACTCAGGGGGCCCAGCCCCAGCATTTT. The chain uses TRBV6-1 and TRBJ1-5; 8 positions agree with TRBD1. The CDR3 has 13 residues. Germline lookup yields CDR1 MNHNS and CDR2 SASEGT. Germline trimming cut 5 bases from V and 7 bases from J; bases unmatched to any gene: 4.

This clonotype was seen ten or more times. The chain combines TRBV7-9 with TRBJ2-3; D is perhaps TRBD1 or TRBD2 (6 bases each). The CDR3 is made up of 15 amino acids. V lost 3 bases and J lost 3, with 13 bases in between. Germline V gene data show CDR1 as SEHNR and CDR2 as FQNEAQ (reference sequence). CDR3 sequence reads: CASSFPGGGTDTQYF. The CDR3 nucleotides read TGTGCCAGCAGCTTCCCCGGGGGCGGTACAGATACGCAGTATTTT.

The chain is built from TRBV7-2 and TRBJ2-3; TRBD2 agrees at 12 bases. The CDR3 is 15 amino acids. J was trimmed by 5 bases and V by 5 bases; bases with no gene match: 5. The germline V gene has CDR1 SGHTA and CDR2 FQGNSA. This CDR3 reads CASSPRLAGVDTQYF. DNA for the CDR3: TGTGCCAGCAGCCCCCGACTAGCGGGGGTAGATACGCAGTATTTT.

This clonotype was observed a handful of times. J is TRBJ1-1 and V is TRBV18; D may be TRBD1 (5 bases). Germline assignment: CDR1 KGHSH and CDR2 LQKENI. The ends were cut back, 3 bases at V and 2 bases at J, with 13 bases in the middle. The CDR3 sequence is 15 residues long. The CDR3 bases are TGTGCCAGCTCACCCCCCCCCGGGGGAAACACTGAAGCTTTCTTT. Translation: CASSPPPGGNTEAFF. The whole variable domain, remainder taken from reference TRBV18 and TRBJ1-1, is NAGVMQNPRHLVRRRGQEARLRCSPMKGHSHVYWYRQLPEEGLKFMVYLQKENIIDESGMPKERFSAEFPKEGPSILRIQQVVRGDSAAYFCASSPPPGGNTEAFFGQGTRLTVV.

This sequence joins TRBV14 and TRBJ1-2; D unresolved. This CDR3 spans 15 amino acids. Germline V gene data show CDR1 as SGHDN and CDR2 as FVKESK. V lost 0 bases and J lost 7, with 15 bases in between. The CDR3 reads CASSQDPTGRRGYTF. CDR3 nucleotide sequence: TGTGCCAGCAGCCAAGATCCCACCGGGCGGCGTGGCTACACCTTC.

This chain uses TRBV9 with TRBJ1-2; 7 bases line up with TRBD1. There are 13 residues in the CDR3. The V and J ends lost 3 bases and 7 bases, in that order; junction bases with no gene match: 6. Germline CDR1 SGDLS, CDR2 YYNGEE. The CDR3 DNA is TGTGCCAGCAGCGACCGGGACAGAGGTGGCTACACCTTC. This translates into CASSDRDRGGYTF.

V is TRBV5-1 and J is TRBJ1-2; D may be TRBD1 (5 bases). The germline V gene encodes CDR1 SGHRS and CDR2 YFSETQ. CDR3 length equals 15 residues. V dropped 4 bases and J dropped 4 bases, with 17 bases sitting between them. Here the CDR3 reads CASSAGPEHSYGYTF. The DNA of the CDR3 is TGCGCCAGCAGCGCGGGACCCGAACACTCCTATGGCTACACCTTC.

The V gene is TRBV5-1, the J gene TRBJ2-1, with 10 bases matching TRBD1. Germline CDR1 is SGHRS and CDR2 is YFSETQ. V was pared by 1 base and J by 7 bases, with 11 bases of the junction left unmatched. The CDR3 is 17 residues long. Written as DNA, the CDR3 is TGCGCCAGCAGCTTGTACTCGGGACAGGGGTTTGGGAATGAGCAGTTCTTC. It specifies CASSLYSGQGFGNEQFF.

CDR3 nucleotides: TGTGCCAGCAGTTACGACGGGTTAGCCAAAAACATTCAGTACTTC. Encoded protein: CASSYDGLAKNIQYF. The chain employs TRBV6-5 and TRBJ2-4; D is uncertain. Germline V gene sequence: CDR1 MNHEY, CDR2 SVGAGI. This CDR3 spans 15 amino acids. Trimming took off 2 bases at V and 0 bases at J, with 8 bases between the two ends.

This clonotype was counted a few times. Just one base apart from a much larger clone, this may be a read error. This chain connects TRBV2 to TRBJ2-4; 7 nucleotides agree with TRBD1. The germline V gene encodes CDR1 SNHLY and CDR2 FYNNEI. Losses at the gene ends were 8 bases for V and 8 bases for J; bases not matched to a gene: 9. This CDR3 spans 13 amino acids. CDR3 nucleotide sequence: TGTGCCAGCTGTGGACAGGAGAATTACATTCAGTACTTC. The encoded protein is CASCGQENYIQYF.

At least ten counts were recorded for this clonotype. The rearrangement uses TRBV7-6 and TRBJ2-4; D call uncertain. The V gene lost 5 bases and the J gene lost 0 bases, with 17 bases spanning the gap. This CDR3 has 17 residues. Germline CDR1 reads SGHVS; CDR2 reads FNYEAQ. The CDR3 DNA sequence: TGTGCCAGCAGCCCTAGGTGGCAGGCGTTAGCCAAAAACATTCAGTACTTC. This translates into CASSPRWQALAKNIQYF. The full variable domain, with the rest looked up from reference TRBV7-6 and TRBJ2-4, is GAGVSQSPRYKVTKRGQDVALRCDPISGHVSLYWYRQALGQGPEFLTYFNYEAQQDKSGLPNDRFSAERPEGSISTLTIQRTEQRDSAMYRCASSPRWQALAKNIQYFGAGTRLSVL.